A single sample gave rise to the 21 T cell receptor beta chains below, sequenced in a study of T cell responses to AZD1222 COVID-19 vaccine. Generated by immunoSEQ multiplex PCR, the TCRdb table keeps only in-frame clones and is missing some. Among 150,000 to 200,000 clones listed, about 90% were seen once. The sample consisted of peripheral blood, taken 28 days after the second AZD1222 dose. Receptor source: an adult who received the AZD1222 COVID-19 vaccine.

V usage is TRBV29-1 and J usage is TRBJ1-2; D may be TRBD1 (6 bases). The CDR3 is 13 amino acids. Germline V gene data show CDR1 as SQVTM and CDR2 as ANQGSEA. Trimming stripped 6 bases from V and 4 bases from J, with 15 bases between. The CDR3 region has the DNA TGCAGCGTCCCCCAGGGGTACGGCTATGGCTACACCTTC. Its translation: CSVPQGYGYGYTF.

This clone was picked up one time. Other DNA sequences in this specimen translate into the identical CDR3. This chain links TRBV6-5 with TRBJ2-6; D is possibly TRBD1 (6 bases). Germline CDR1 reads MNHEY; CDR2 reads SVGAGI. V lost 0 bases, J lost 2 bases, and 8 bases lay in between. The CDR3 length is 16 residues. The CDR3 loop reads CASSYSTGTGANVLTF. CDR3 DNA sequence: TGTGCCAGCAGTTACTCTACAGGGACTGGGGCCAACGTCCTGACTTTC.

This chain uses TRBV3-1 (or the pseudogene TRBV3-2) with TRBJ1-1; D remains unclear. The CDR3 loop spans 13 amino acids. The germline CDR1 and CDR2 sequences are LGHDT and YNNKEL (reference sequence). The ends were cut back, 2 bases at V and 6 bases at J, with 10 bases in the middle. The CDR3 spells CASSQSFGPEAFF. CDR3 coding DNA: TGTGCCAGCAGCCAATCATTCGGCCCTGAAGCTTTCTTT.

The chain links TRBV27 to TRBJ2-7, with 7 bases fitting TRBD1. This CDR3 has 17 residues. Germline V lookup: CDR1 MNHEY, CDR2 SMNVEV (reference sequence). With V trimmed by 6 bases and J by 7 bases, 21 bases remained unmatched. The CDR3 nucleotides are TGTGCCAGCAGACAGGGGACAGCGCAGCTTGGGTGGATTGAGCAGTACTTC. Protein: CASRQGTAQLGWIEQYF.

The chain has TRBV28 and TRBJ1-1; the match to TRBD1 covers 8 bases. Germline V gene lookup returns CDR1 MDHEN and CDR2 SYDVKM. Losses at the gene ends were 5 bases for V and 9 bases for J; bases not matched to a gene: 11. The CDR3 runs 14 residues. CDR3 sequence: CASSPSRTGPQAFF. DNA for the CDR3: TGTGCCAGCAGTCCTAGCCGGACAGGGCCGCAAGCTTTCTTT.

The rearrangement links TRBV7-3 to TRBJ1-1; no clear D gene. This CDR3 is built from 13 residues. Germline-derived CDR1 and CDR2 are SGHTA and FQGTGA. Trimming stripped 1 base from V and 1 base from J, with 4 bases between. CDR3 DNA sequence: TGTGCCAGCAGCTTAAACAAGAACACTGAAGCTTTCTTT. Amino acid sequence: CASSLNKNTEAFF.

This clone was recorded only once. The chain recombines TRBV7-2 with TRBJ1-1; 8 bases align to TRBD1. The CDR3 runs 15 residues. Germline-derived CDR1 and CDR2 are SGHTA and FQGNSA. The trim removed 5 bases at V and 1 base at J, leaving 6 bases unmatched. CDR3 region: CASSPDRGRNTEAFF. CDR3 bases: TGTGCCAGCAGCCCAGACAGGGGTAGGAACACTGAAGCTTTCTTT. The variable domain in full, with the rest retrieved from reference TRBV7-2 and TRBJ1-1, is GAGVSQSPSNKVTEKGKDVELRCDPISGHTALYWYRQSLGQGLEFLIYFQGNSAPDKSGLPSDRFSAERTGGSVSTLTIQRTQQEDSAVYLCASSPDRGRNTEAFFGQGTRLTVV.

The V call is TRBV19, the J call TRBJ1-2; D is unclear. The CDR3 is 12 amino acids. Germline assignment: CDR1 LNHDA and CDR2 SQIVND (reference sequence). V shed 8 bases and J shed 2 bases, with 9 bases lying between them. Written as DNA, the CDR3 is TGTGCCAGTCGACCGGGGAACTATGGCTACACCTTC. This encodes CASRPGNYGYTF. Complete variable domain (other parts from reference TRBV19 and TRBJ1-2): DGGITQSPKYLFRKEGQNVTLSCEQNLNHDAMYWYRQDPGQGLRLIYYSQIVNDFQKGDIAEGYSVSREKKESFPLTVTSAQKNPTAFYLCASRPGNYGYTFGSGTRLTVV.

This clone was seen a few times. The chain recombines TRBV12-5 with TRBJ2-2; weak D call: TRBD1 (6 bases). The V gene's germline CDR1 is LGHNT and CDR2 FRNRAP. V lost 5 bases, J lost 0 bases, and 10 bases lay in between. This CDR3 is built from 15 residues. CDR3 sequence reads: CASGTGQTNTGELFF. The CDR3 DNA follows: TGTGCTAGTGGTACCGGACAGACGAACACCGGGGAGCTGTTTTTT.

The CDR3 loop reads CASSWDGLPANYGYTF. CDR3 coding DNA: TGTGCCAGCAGTTGGGACGGACTACCCGCTAACTATGGCTACACCTTC. The rearrangement uses TRBV5-6 and TRBJ1-2; weak D call: TRBD1 (5 bases). Germline lookup yields CDR1 SGHDT and CDR2 YYEEEE. Trimming left V 5 bases short and J 0 bases short, with 17 bases between. The length of the CDR3 is 16 residues.

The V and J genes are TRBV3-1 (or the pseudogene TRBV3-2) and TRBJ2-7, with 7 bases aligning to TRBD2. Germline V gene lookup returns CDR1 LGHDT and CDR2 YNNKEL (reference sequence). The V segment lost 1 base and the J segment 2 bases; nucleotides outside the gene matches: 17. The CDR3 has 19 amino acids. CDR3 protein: CASSQGTGLAEVLPYEQYF. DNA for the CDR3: TGTGCCAGCAGCCAAGGGACGGGCCTAGCGGAAGTTCTACCCTACGAGCAGTACTTC.

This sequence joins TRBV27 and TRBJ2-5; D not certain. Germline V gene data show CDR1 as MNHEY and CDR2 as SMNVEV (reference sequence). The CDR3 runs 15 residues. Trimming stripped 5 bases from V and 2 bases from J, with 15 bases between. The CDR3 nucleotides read TGTGCCAGCAGTCCCGTTGGGATTACACAAGAGACCCAGTACTTC. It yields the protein CASSPVGITQETQYF.

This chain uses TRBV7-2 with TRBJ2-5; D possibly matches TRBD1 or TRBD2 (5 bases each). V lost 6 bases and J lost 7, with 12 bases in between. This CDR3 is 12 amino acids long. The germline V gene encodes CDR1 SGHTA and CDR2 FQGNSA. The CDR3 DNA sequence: TGTGCCAGCAGTCGGGACGTGGGGACCCAGTACTTC. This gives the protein CASSRDVGTQYF.

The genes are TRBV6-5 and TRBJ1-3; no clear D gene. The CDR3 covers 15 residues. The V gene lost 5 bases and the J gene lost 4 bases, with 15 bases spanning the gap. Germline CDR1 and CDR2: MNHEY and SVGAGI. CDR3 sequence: CASSHPELRGNTIYF. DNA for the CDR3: TGTGCCAGCAGTCATCCGGAGCTTCGGGGAAACACCATATATTTT.

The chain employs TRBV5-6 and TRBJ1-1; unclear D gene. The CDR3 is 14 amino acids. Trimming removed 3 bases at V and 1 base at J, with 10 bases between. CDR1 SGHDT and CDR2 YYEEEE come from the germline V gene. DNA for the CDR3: TGTGCCAGCAGCTCAGTAGGGAGGAACACTGAAGCTTTCTTT. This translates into CASSSVGRNTEAFF.

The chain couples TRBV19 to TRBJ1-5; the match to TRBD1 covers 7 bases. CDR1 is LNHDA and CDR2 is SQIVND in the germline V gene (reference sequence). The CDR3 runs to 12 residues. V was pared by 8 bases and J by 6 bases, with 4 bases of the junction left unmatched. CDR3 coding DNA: TGTGCCAGTGGACGACAGGGTCAGCCCCAGCATTTT. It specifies CASGRQGQPQHF.

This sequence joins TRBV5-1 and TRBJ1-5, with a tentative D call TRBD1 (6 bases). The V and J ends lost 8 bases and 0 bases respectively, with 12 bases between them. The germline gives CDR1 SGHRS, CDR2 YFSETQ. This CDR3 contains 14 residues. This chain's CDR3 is CASSPGHSNQPQHF. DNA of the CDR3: TGCGCCAGTTCACCGGGACATAGCAATCAGCCCCAGCATTTT.

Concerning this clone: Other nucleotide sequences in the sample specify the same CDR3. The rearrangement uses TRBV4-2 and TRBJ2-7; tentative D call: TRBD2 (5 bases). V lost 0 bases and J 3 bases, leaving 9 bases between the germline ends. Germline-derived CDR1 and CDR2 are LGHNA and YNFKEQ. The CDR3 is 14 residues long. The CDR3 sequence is CASSQDASGYEQYF. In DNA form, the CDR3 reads TGTGCCAGCAGCCAAGATGCCAGCGGCTACGAGCAGTACTTC.

In DNA form, the CDR3 reads TGTGCCAGCAGCAAGACTAGGGTCGCCAGTGAGCAGTTCTTC. Translating gives CASSKTRVASEQFF. V is TRBV21-1 and J is TRBJ2-1; the D call TRBD2 from the table was never checked on the DNA. TRBV21-1 corresponds to a pseudogene. This CDR3 spans 14 amino acids.

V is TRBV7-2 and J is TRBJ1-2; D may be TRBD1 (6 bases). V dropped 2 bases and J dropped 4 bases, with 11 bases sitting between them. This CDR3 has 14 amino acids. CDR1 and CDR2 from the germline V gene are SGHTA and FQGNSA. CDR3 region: CASSLQGRIYGYTF. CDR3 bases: TGTGCCAGCAGCTTACAGGGGCGTATCTATGGCTACACCTTC.

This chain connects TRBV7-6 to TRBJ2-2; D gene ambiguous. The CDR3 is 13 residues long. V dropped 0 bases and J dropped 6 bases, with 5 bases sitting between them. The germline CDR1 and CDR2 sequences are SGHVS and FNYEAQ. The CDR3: CASSLAVPGELFF. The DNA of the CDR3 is TGTGCCAGCAGCTTAGCCGTCCCCGGGGAGCTGTTTTTT. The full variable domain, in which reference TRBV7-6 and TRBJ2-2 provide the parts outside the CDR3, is GAGVSQSPRYKVTKRGQDVALRCDPISGHVSLYWYRQALGQGPEFLTYFNYEAQQDKSGLPNDRFSAERPEGSISTLTIQRTEQRDSAMYRCASSLAVPGELFFGEGSRLTVL.